This TCR beta chain was found in a study of glioma-infiltrating T cells after dendritic cell vaccination. The CDR3 spans 14 residues. Per the germline V gene, CDR1 is MNHNY and CDR2 is SVGAGI (reference sequence). J gave up 7 bases and V 2 bases, and 4 bases lay outside the gene matches. The immunoSEQ assay amplified TCRB CDR3 from up to 2 ug DNA. The primer mix had 60 V beta and 13 J beta primers. This table comes from immunoSEQ multiplex PCR, and its TCRdb copy is limited to in-frame clones, with some not included. The sample consists of 100,000 or so clones, about 90% of them appearing once. Specified time point: after dendritic cell vaccination, including at tumor progression/relapse. Patients had residual fresh-frozen tumor tissue and more than two years of survival data. Blood PBMC samples: pre-vaccination, two weeks post third vaccination, and at tumor progression.

This receptor was identified in a human donor with glioblastoma. The V call is TRBV6-6, the J call TRBJ1-2; 10 nucleotides line up with TRBD1. The sequences come from blood, collected after dendritic cell vaccination. CDR3 nucleotides: TGTGCCAGCAGTTACCGCGGGACAGGGGCTGGCTACACCTTC. Translating it yields CASSYRGTGAGYTF.